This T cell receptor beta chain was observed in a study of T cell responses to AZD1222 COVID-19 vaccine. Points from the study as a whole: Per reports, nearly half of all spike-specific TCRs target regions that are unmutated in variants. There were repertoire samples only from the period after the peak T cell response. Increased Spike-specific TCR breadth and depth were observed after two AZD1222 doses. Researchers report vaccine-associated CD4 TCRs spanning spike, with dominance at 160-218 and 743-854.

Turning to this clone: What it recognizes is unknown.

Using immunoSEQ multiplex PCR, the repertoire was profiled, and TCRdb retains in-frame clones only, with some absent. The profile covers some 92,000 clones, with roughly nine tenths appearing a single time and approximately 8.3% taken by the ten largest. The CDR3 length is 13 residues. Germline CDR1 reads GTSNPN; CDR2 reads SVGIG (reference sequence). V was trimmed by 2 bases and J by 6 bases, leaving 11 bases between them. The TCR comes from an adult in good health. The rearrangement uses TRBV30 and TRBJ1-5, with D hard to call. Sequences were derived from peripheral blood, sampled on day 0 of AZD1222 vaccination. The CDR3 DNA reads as TGTGCCTGGAGTAGGTCAGGAGGTCAGCCCCAGCATTTT. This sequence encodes CAWSRSGGQPQHF.